These 20 T cell receptor beta chains were all obtained from the same sample, sequenced in a study of T-cell reconstitution after alpha-beta-depleted transplantation in children. Researchers prepared the TCRbeta library using unique molecular identifiers, the study reports. One entry per CDR3 protein results from TCRdb running MiXCR on the PCR reads. The table includes 500,000 to 600,000 distinct CDR3 sequences, 15% to 20% detected once. Here the sequenced sample was PBMCs from the stem cell graft donor, taken from the stem cell graft. The origin of the receptors is a human donor who donated a stem cell graft to a child with acute lymphoblastic leukemia.

This clonotype has just a few counts. J is TRBJ2-6 and V is TRBV12-3 or TRBV12-4, with D perhaps assigned TRBD1 or TRBD2 (5 bases each). V dropped 1 base and J dropped 0 bases, with 10 bases sitting between them. This CDR3 spans 17 amino acids. The DNA of the CDR3 is TGTGCCAGCAGTTTAGGGGACGGGTACTCTGGGGCCAACGTCCTGACTTTC. Its translation is CASSLGDGYSGANVLTF.

This clonotype was counted only a few times. The gene calls are TRBV6-5 and TRBJ2-7, with 10 bases that match TRBD2. The trim removed 8 bases at V and 4 bases at J, leaving 11 bases unmatched. CDR1 is MNHEY and CDR2 is SVGAGI in the germline V gene. CDR3 length: 15 amino acids. The CDR3 loop is CASALRTSGYYEQYF. CDR3 in DNA: TGTGCCAGCGCCTTGAGGACTAGCGGATATTACGAGCAGTACTTC.

This clonotype came up a few times. The junction departs from the called germline gene at one end, perhaps through a read error. This sequence joins TRBV4-1 and TRBJ2-3; D possibly matches TRBD1 or TRBD2 (5 bases each). Germline V CDR1 and CDR2: MGHRA, YSYEKL. CDR3 size: 14 residues. Here the CDR3 DNA reads TGTGCCAGCAGCCAAGGGGACAGCACAGATACGCAGTATTTT. This codes for CASSQGDSTDTQYF.

The V and J genes are TRBV5-6 and TRBJ2-3, with 11 bases identical to TRBD2. Germline V gene lookup returns CDR1 SGHDT and CDR2 YYEEEE. The V gene end was trimmed by 0 bases and the J gene end by 10 bases; junction bases not matched to a gene: 7. This CDR3 region has 15 residues. CDR3 amino acids: CASSLVGTSGSAQYF. The CDR3 DNA follows: TGTGCCAGCAGCTTGGTCGGGACTAGCGGTAGTGCGCAGTATTTT.

J is TRBJ1-1 and V is TRBV20-1; TRBD1 is a possible D gene (5 bases). Trimming shortened V by 3 bases and J by 3 bases, and 8 bases separated the two germline ends. This CDR3 region has 12 residues. The germline CDR1 and CDR2 sequences are DFQATT and SNEGSKA (reference sequence). The CDR3 coding sequence is TGCAGTGCTAGCCCGGGACACACTGAAGCTTTCTTT. Translated: CSASPGHTEAFF.

This clonotype was detected ten times or more. This rearrangement joins TRBV4-2 to TRBJ2-7; TRBD2 aligns across 7 bases. The CDR3 is made up of 16 amino acids. Looked up from germline, CDR1 is LGHNA and CDR2 is YNFKEQ. V shed 1 base, J shed 2 bases, and the junction held 8 bases outside the gene matches. CDR3 residues: CASSQGGSGGPYEQYF. CDR3 nucleotide sequence: TGTGCCAGCAGCCAAGGAGGATCGGGAGGCCCCTACGAGCAGTACTTC.

This rearrangement joins TRBV20-1 to TRBJ2-1, with a possible D match to TRBD2 (6 bases). The V end was cut by 1 base, the J end by 4 bases, with 8 bases between. Germline V gene lookup returns CDR1 DFQATT and CDR2 SNEGSKA (reference sequence). This CDR3 comprises 13 residues. CDR3 residues: CSARGEVYNEQFF. The DNA of the CDR3 is TGCAGTGCTAGAGGGGAGGTATACAATGAGCAGTTCTTC.

The table lists this clonotype with many counts. The V call is TRBV6-2 or TRBV6-3, the J call TRBJ2-6, with no clear D. V was trimmed by 2 bases and J by 0 bases, leaving 2 bases between them. CDR1 is MNHEY and CDR2 is SVGEGT in the germline V gene. The CDR3 consists of 14 residues. CDR3 amino acids: CASSYDSGANVLTF. In DNA form, the CDR3 reads TGTGCCAGCAGTTACGACTCTGGGGCCAACGTCCTGACTTTC.

The rearrangement links TRBV20-1 to TRBJ2-1; D might be TRBD2 (5 bases). V was trimmed by 4 bases and J by 8 bases, leaving 6 bases between them. The CDR3 loop spans 10 amino acids. The germline V gene encodes CDR1 DFQATT and CDR2 SNEGSKA (reference sequence). CDR3 in DNA: TGCAGTGCTAAGGACTATGAGCAGTTCTTC. This translates into CSAKDYEQFF.

The chain recombines TRBV5-1 with TRBJ2-1; 9 nucleotides align to TRBD2. The CDR3 runs to 16 residues. The J segment lost 5 bases and the V segment lost 2 bases, leaving 8 bases of the junction unmatched. Germline V gene lookup returns CDR1 SGHRS and CDR2 YFSETQ. In nucleotides, the CDR3 is TGCGCCAGCAGCTTCTACGGCGGGAGGGCCAACAATGAGCAGTTCTTC. This translates into CASSFYGGRANNEQFF.

To note about this clonotype: At one of its ends the junction is not consistent with the germline gene, which may arise from a read error. This chain links TRBV7-2 with TRBJ2-7, with a tentative D call TRBD2 (5 bases). CDR3 length: 14 residues. Germline assignment: CDR1 SGHTA and CDR2 FQGNSA. The CDR3 loop is CASSLGGSTYQQYF. The CDR3 coding sequence is TGTGCCAGCAGCTTGGGCGGGTCCACCTACCAGCAGTACTTC.

This clonotype was detected once. The chain is built from TRBV10-2 and TRBJ2-2; no clear D gene. The CDR3 length is 15 residues. CDR1 and CDR2 (germline): WSHSY, SAAADI. V lost 6 bases, J lost 0 bases, and 11 bases lay in between. Written as DNA, the CDR3 is TGCGCCAGCAGCACCGTAGCTTCGAACACCGGGGAGCTGTTTTTT. Protein product: CASSTVASNTGELFF.

This clonotype was picked up a small number of times. This chain connects TRBV7-3 to TRBJ2-5, with D perhaps TRBD1 or TRBD2 (6 bases each). V shed 5 bases and J shed 5 bases, with 21 bases lying between them. Germline-derived CDR1 and CDR2 are SGHTA and FQGTGA. This CDR3 region has 16 residues. The CDR3 region is CASSPRGVASGETQYF. In DNA, the CDR3 is TGTGCCAGCAGCCCGAGGGGGGTAGCCTCCGGGGAGACCCAGTACTTC.

The table lists this clonotype with a few counts. The genes are TRBV20-1 and TRBJ2-1; 11 nucleotides match TRBD2. The V gene end was trimmed by 0 bases and the J gene end by 8 bases; junction bases not matched to a gene: 9. The germline gives CDR1 DFQATT, CDR2 SNEGSKA (reference sequence). CDR3 length: 16 amino acids. The chain's CDR3 is CSARDKETSGIHEQFF. DNA of the CDR3: TGCAGTGCTAGAGATAAGGAGACTAGCGGGATCCATGAGCAGTTCTTC.

The chain carries TRBV29-1 and TRBJ2-7; TRBD1 aligns across 7 bases. The CDR3 contains 15 residues. V lost 5 bases to trimming and J lost 6 bases; unmatched junction nucleotides: 16. Germline CDR1 is SQVTM and CDR2 is ANQGSEA. The CDR3 DNA sequence: TGCAGCGTTCAGATGGGACAGCCCCCTTTCTCCGAGCAGTACTTC. It encodes CSVQMGQPPFSEQYF.

The chain combines TRBV7-6 with TRBJ2-1; possibly TRBD2 for D (7 bases). This CDR3 has 16 residues. Germline CDR1 is SGHVS and CDR2 is FNYEAQ. V was shortened by 5 bases and J by 5 bases, with 19 bases between the two germline ends. DNA of the CDR3: TGTGCCAGCAGCCGAGGGGGGGGCAGGGCTGACAATGAGCAGTTCTTC. Encoded protein: CASSRGGGRADNEQFF. Full variable domain (rest looked up from reference TRBV7-6 and TRBJ2-1): GAGVSQSPRYKVTKRGQDVALRCDPISGHVSLYWYRQALGQGPEFLTYFNYEAQQDKSGLPNDRFSAERPEGSISTLTIQRTEQRDSAMYRCASSRGGGRADNEQFFGPGTRLTVL.

The V and J genes are TRBV7-9 and TRBJ2-7, with 9 bases aligning to TRBD2. V lost 5 bases and J lost 0; bases outside the gene matches: 8. Germline CDR1 SEHNR, CDR2 FQNEAQ (reference sequence). The CDR3 is made up of 16 amino acids. As DNA, the CDR3 is TGTGCCAGCAGCCCGACTAGCGGACCCGACTCCTACGAGCAGTACTTC. The encoded protein is CASSPTSGPDSYEQYF.

This clonotype showed up just a few times. The chain combines TRBV5-1 with TRBJ2-2, with 9 bases that match TRBD1. The CDR3 covers 17 residues. V dropped 2 bases and J dropped 7; count of bases not matched to a gene: 12. Per the germline V gene, CDR1 is SGHRS and CDR2 is YFSETQ. DNA for the CDR3: TGCGCCAGCAGCTTTATATCCACAGGGGGCGCTGGCGGGGAGCTGTTTTTT. It encodes CASSFISTGGAGGELFF.

The chain is built from TRBV11-2 and TRBJ2-7; 12 bases agree with TRBD2. Germline V gives CDR1 SGHAT, CDR2 FQNNGV. The trim removed 5 bases at V and 2 bases at J, leaving 10 bases unmatched. This CDR3 region has 17 residues. The CDR3 reads CASSLYVASGRAYEQYF. Here the CDR3 DNA reads TGTGCCAGCAGCCTATACGTCGCTAGCGGGAGGGCCTACGAGCAGTACTTC. The full variable domain, in which reference TRBV11-2 and TRBJ2-7 provide the parts outside the CDR3, is EAGVAQSPRYKIIEKRQSVAFWCNPISGHATLYWYQQILGQGPKLLIQFQNNGVVDDSQLPKDRFSAERLKGVDSTLKIQPAKLEDSAVYLCASSLYVASGRAYEQYFGPGTRLTVT.

This chain connects TRBV2 to TRBJ1-1, with D hard to call. CDR3 length: 19 amino acids. Germline V CDR1 and CDR2: SNHLY, FYNNEI. V was clipped by 3 bases and J by 3 bases, with 26 bases between them. The CDR3 region has the DNA TGTGCCAGCAGTGAGTCCATCAACCTAGGGCTTAAGTGGGACACTGAAGCTTTCTTT. Protein: CASSESINLGLKWDTEAFF.